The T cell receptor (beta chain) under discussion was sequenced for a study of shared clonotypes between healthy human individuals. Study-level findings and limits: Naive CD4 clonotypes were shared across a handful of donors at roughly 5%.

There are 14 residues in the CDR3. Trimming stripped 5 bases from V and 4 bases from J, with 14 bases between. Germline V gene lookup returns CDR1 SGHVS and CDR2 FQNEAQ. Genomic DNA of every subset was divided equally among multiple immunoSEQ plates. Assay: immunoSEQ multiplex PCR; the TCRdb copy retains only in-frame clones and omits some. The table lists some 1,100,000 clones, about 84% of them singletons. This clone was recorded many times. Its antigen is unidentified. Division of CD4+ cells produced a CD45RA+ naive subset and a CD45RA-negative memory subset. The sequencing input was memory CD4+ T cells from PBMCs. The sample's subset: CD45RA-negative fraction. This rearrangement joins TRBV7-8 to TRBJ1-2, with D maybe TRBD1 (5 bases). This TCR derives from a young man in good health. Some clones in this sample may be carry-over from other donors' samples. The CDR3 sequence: CASSPAREIYGYTF. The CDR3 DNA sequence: TGTGCCAGCAGCCCAGCCAGGGAAATCTATGGCTACACCTTC.